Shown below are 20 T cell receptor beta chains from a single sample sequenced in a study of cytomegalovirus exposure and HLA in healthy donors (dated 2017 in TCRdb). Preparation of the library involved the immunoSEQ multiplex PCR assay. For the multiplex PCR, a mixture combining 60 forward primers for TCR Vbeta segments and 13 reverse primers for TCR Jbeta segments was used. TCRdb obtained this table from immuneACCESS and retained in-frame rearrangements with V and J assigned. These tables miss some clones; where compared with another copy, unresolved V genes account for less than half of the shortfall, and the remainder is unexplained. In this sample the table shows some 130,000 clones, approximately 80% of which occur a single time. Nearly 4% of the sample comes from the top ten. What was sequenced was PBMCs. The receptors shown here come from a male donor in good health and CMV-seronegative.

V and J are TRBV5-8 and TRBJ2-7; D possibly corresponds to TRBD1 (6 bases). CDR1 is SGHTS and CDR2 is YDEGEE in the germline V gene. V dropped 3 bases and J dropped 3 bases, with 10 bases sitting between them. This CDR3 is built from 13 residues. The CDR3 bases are TGTGCCAGCAGCTATGGACAGTACTACGAGCAGTACTTC. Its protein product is CASSYGQYYEQYF.

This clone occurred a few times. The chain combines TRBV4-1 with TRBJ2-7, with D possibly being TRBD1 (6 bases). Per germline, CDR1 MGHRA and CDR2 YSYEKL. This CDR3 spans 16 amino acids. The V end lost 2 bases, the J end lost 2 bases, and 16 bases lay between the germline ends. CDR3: CASSQTPGQVTYEQYF. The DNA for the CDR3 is TGCGCCAGCAGCCAAACCCCGGGACAAGTCACCTACGAGCAGTACTTC.

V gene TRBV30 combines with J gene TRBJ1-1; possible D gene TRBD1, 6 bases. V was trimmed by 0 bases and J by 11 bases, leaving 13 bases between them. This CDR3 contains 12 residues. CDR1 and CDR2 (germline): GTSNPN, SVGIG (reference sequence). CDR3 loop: CAWSVGGLDAFF. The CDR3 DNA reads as TGTGCCTGGAGTGTAGGGGGTTTAGATGCTTTCTTT.

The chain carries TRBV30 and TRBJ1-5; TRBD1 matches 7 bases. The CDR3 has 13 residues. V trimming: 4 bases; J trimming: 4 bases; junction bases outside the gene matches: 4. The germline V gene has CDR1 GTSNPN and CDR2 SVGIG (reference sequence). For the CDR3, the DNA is TGTGCCTGGAACAGGGGTGATAATCAGCCCCAGCATTTT. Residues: CAWNRGDNQPQHF.

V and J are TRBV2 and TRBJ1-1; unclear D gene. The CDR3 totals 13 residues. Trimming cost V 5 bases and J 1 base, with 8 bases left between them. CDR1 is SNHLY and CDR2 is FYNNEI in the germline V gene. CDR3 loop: CASSRVRNTEAFF. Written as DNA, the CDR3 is TGTGCCAGCAGTCGAGTTCGGAACACTGAAGCTTTCTTT.

The CDR3 here is CASSFPDRLGQETQYF. The CDR3 coding sequence is TGTGCCAGCAGCTTTCCCGACAGGCTGGGGCAAGAGACCCAGTACTTC. The chain links TRBV7-9 to TRBJ2-5, with TRBD1 as a possible D gene (6 bases). CDR1 SEHNR and CDR2 FQNEAQ come from the germline V gene (reference sequence). This CDR3 is built from 16 residues. V lost 3 bases, J lost 2 bases, and 16 bases lay in between. The whole variable domain, filled in from reference TRBV7-9 and TRBJ2-5, reads DTGVSQNPRHKITKRGQNVTFRCDPISEHNRLYWYRQTLGQGPEFLTYFQNEAQLEKSRLLSDRFSAERPKGSFSTLEIQRTEQGDSAMYLCASSFPDRLGQETQYFGPGTRLLVL.

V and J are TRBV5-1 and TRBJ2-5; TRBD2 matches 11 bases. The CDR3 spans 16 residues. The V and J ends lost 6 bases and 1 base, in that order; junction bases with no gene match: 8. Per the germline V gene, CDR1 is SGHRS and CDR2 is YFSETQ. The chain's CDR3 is CASNYLSGRAQETQYF. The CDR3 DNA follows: TGCGCCAGCAACTACCTTAGCGGGAGGGCCCAAGAGACCCAGTACTTC.

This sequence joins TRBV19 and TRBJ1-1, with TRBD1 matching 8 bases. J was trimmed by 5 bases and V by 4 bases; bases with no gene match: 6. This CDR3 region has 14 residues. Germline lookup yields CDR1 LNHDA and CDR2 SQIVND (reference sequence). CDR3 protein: CASSTRDRSTEAFF. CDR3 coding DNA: TGTGCCAGTAGTACCCGGGACAGGAGTACTGAAGCTTTCTTT. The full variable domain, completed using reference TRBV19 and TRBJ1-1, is DGGITQSPKYLFRKEGQNVTLSCEQNLNHDAMYWYRQDPGQGLRLIYYSQIVNDFQKGDIAEGYSVSREKKESFPLTVTSAQKNPTAFYLCASSTRDRSTEAFFGQGTRLTVV.

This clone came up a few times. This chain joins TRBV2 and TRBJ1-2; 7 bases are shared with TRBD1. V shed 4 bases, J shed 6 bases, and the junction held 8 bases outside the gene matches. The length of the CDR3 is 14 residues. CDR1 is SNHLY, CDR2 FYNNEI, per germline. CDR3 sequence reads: CASSGVGGKDGYTF. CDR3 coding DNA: TGTGCCAGCAGTGGAGTAGGGGGCAAAGATGGCTACACCTTC.

The CDR3 region is CASSNRVYNEQFF. The CDR3 bases are TGTGCCAGCAGCAATCGGGTCTACAATGAGCAGTTCTTC. This rearrangement joins TRBV7-9 to TRBJ2-1; D call uncertain. The CDR3 extends over 13 amino acids. V lost 5 bases to trimming and J lost 3 bases, with 8 bases between them. Germline V gene sequence: CDR1 SEHNR, CDR2 FQNEAQ (reference sequence).

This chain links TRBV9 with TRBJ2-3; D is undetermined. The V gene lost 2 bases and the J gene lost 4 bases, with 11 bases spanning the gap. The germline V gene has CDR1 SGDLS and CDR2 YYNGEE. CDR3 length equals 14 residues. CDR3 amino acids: CASSVPKLPDTQYF. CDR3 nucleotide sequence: TGTGCCAGCAGCGTCCCGAAACTCCCAGATACGCAGTATTTT.

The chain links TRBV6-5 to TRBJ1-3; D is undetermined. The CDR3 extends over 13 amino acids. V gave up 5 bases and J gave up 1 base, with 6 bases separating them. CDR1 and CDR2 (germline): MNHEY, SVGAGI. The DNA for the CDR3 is TGTGCCAGCAGTGCGGGGTCTGGAAACACCATATATTTT. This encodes CASSAGSGNTIYF.

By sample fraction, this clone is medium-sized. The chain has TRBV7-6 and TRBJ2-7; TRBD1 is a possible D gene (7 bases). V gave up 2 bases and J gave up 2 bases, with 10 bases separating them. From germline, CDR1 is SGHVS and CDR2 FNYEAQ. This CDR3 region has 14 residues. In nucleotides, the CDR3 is TGTGCCAGCAGCTTATCAGGGGGGACCTACGAGCAGTACTTC. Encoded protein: CASSLSGGTYEQYF.

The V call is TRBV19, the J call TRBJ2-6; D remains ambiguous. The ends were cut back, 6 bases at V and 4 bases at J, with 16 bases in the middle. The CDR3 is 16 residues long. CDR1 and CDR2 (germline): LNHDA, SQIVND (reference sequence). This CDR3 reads CASSLVGRTGANVLTF. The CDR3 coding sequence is TGTGCCAGTAGCCTGGTTGGCAGAACCGGGGCCAACGTCCTGACTTTC.

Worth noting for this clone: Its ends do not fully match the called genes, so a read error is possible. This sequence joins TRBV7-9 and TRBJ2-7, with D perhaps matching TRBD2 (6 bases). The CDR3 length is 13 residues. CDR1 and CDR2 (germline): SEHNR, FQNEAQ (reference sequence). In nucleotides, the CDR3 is TGTTCCAGCAACCGGGACTCAAACTACGAGCAGTACTTC. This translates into CSSNRDSNYEQYF.

The CDR3 DNA follows: TGCGCCAGTGGGCCTGGAGATACGCAGTATTTT. Its translation: CASGPGDTQYF. The V call is TRBV10-2, the J call TRBJ2-3; no firm D call. The CDR3 contains 11 residues. V was pared by 9 bases and J by 5 bases, with 9 bases between. CDR1 WSHSY and CDR2 SAAADI come from the germline V gene.

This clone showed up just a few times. CDR3 protein: CASSPGTSIGKNIQYF. Here the CDR3 DNA reads TGTGCCAGCAGTCCCGGGACATCTATAGGCAAAAACATTCAGTACTTC. This chain uses TRBV27 with TRBJ2-4, with D possibly TRBD1 on 6 matching bases. This CDR3 spans 16 amino acids. Trimming left V 5 bases short and J 3 bases short, with 17 bases between. The germline gives CDR1 MNHEY, CDR2 SMNVEV (reference sequence).

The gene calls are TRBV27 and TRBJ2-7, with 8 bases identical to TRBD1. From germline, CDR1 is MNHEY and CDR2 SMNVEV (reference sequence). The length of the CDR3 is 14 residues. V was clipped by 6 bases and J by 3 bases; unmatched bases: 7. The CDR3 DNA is TGTGCCAGCAGCCGAGGGACAGGCGGCTACGAGCAGTACTTC. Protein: CASSRGTGGYEQYF.

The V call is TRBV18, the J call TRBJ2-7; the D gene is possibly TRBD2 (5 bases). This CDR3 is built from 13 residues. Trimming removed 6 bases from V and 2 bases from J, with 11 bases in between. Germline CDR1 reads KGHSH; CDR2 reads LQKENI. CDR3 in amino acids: CASSSGNTYEQYF. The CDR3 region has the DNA TGTGCCAGCTCTTCCGGGAATACCTACGAGCAGTACTTC.

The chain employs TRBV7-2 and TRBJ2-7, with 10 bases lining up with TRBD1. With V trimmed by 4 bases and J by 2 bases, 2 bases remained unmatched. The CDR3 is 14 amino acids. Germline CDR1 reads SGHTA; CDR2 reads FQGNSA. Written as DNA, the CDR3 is TGTGCCAGCAGCTCCGGGACAGGGGCCTACGAGCAGTACTTC. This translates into CASSSGTGAYEQYF.